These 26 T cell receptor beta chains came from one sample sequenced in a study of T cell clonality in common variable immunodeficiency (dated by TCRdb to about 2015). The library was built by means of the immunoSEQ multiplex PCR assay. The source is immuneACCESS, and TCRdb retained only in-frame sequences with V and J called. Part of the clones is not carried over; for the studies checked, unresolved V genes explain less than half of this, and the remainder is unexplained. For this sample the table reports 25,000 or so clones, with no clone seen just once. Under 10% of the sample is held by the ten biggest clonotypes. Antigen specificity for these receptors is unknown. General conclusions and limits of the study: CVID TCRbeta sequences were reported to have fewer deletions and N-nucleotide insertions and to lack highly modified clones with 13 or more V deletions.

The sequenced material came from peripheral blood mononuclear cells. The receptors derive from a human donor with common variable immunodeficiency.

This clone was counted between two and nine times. The sequenced CDR3 bases are TGTGCCAGCAGCCCCTCGGCAGGGAACGAG. Protein: CASSPSAGNE. The CDR3 as a whole reads CASSPSAGNEQYF. The V call is TRBV7-6, the J call TRBJ2-7; TRBD1 is a possible D gene (5 bases). Read coverage stops 3 residues before the CDR3 terminus; the germline J gene supplies the remainder. CDR3 length equals 13 residues. V lost 5 bases and J lost 5, with 13 bases in between. Per the germline V gene, CDR1 is SGHVS and CDR2 is FNYEAQ. The whole variable domain, remainder taken from reference TRBV7-6 and TRBJ2-7, is GAGVSQSPRYKVTKRGQDVALRCDPISGHVSLYWYRQALGQGPEFLTYFNYEAQQDKSGLPNDRFSAERPEGSISTLTIQRTEQRDSAMYRCASSPSAGNEQYFGPGTRLTVT.

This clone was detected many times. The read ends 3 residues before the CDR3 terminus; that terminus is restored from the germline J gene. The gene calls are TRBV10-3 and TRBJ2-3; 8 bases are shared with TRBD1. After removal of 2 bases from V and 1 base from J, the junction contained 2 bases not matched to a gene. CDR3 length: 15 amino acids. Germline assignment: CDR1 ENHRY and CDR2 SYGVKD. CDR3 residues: CAISEMTGGTDTQYF. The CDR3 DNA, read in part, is TGTGCCATCAGTGAGATGACAGGGGGCACAGATACG.

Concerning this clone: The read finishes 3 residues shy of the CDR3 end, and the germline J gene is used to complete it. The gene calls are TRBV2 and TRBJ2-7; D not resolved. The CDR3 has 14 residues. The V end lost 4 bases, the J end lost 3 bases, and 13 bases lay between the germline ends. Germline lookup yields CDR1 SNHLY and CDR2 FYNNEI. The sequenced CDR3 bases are TGTGCCAGCAGTGGGCATTTATTAAACTACGAG. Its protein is CASSGHLLNYE. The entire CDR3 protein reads CASSGHLLNYEQYF. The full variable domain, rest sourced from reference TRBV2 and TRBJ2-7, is EPEVTQTPSHQVTQMGQEVILRCVPISNHLYFYWYRQILGQKVEFLVSFYNNEISEKSEIFDDQFSVERPDGSNFTLKIRSTKLEDSAMYFCASSGHLLNYEQYFGPGTRLTVT.

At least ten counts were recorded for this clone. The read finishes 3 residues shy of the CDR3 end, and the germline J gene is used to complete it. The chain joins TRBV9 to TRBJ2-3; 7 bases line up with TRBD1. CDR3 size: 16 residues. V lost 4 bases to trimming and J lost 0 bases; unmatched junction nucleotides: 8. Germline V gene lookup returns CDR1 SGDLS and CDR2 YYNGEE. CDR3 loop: CASSPRPGQSTDTQYF. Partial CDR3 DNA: TGTGCCAGCAGCCCCAGACCGGGACAGAGCACAGATACG.

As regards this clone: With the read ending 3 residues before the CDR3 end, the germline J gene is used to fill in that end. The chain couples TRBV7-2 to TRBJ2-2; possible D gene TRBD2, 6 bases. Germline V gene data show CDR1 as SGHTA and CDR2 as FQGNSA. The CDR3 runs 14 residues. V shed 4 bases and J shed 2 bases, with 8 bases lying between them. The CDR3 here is CASSSGLNTGELFF. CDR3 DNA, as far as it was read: TGTGCCAGCAGCTCGGGACTCAACACCGGGGAG.

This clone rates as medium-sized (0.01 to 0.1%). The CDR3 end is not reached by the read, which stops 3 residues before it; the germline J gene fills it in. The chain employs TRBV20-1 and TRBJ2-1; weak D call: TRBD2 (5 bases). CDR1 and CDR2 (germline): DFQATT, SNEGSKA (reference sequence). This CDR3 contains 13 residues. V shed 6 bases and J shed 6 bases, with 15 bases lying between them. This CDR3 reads CSARPRGFNEQFF. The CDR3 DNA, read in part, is TGCAGTGCGAGGCCTCGGGGATTCAATGAG.

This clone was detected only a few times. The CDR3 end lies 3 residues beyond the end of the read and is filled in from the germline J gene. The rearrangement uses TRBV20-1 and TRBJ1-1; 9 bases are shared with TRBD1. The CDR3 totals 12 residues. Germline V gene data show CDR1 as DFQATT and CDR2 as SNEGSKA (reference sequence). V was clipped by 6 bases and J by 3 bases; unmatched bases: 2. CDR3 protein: CSARTGDTEAFF. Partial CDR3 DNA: TGCAGTGCGCGGACAGGGGACACTGAA.

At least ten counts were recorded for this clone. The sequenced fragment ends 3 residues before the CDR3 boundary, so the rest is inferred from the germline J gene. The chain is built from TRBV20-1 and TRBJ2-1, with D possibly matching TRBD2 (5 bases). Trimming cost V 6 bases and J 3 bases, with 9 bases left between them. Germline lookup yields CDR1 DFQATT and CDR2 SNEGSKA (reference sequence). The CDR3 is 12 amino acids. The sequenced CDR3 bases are TGCAGTGCATTGAGCGGCTACAATGAG. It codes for CSALSGYNE. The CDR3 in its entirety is CSALSGYNEQFF.

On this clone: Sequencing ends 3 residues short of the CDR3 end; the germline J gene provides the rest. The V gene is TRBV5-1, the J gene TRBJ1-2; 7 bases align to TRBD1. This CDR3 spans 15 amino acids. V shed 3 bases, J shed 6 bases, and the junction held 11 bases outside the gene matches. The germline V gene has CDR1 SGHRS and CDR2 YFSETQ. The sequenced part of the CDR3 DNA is TGCGCCAGCAGCTCGGGGGTGGCGACAGGGCATGGC. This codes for CASSSGVATGHG. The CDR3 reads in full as CASSSGVATGHGYTF.

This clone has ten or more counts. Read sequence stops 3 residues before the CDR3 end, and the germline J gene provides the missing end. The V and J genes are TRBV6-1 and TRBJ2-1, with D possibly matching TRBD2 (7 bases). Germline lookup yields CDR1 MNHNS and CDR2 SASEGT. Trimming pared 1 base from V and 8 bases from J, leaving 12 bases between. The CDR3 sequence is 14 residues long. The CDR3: CASSEVGGAYEQFF. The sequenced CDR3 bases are TGTGCCAGCAGTGAAGTAGGGGGGGCCTATGAG.

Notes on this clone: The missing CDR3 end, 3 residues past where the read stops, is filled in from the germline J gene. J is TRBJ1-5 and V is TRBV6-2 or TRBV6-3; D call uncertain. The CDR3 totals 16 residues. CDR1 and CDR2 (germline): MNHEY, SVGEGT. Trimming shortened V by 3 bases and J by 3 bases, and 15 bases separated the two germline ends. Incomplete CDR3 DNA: TGTGCCAGCAGTTATATGTCCGTGGCCCTCAATCAGCCC. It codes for CASSYMSVALNQP. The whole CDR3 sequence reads CASSYMSVALNQPQHF.

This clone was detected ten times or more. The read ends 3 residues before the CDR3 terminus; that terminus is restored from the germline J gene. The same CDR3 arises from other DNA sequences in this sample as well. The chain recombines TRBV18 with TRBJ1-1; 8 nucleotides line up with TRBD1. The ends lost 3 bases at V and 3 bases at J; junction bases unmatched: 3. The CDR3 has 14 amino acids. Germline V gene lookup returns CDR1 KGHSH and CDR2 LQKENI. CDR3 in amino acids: CASSPLGQDTEAFF. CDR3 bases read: TGTGCCAGCTCACCTCTGGGACAGGACACTGAA.

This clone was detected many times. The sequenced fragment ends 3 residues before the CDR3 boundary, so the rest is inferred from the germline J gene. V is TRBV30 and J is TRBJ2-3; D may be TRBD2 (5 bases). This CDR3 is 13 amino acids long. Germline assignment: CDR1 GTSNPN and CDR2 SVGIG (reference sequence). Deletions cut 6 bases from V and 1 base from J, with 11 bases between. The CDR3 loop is CACLSGRTDTQYF. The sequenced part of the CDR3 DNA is TGTGCCTGCCTGAGCGGACGCACAGATACG.

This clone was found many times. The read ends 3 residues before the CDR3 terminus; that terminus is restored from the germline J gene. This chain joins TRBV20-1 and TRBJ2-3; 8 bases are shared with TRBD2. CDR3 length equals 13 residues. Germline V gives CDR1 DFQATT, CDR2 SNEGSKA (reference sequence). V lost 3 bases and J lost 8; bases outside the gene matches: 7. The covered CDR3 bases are TGCAGTGCTAGTGCTGCGGGGGGCGGTACG. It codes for CSASAAGGGT. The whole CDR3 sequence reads CSASAAGGGTQYF.

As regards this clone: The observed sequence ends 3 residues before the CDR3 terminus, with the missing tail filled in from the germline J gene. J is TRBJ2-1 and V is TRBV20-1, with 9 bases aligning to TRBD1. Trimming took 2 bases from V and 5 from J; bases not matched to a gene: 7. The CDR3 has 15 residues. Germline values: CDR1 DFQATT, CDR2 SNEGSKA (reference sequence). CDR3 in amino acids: CSARPRDRVHNEQFF. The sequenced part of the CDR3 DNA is TGCAGTGCTAGACCCCGGGACAGGGTGCACAATGAG.

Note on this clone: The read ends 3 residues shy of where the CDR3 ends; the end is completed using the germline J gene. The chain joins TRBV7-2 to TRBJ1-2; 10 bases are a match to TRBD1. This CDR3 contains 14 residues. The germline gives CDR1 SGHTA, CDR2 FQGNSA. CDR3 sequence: CASSTRQGAEGYTF. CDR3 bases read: TGTGCCAGCAGCACTCGACAGGGGGCGGAAGGC.

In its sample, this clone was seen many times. CDR3 bases read: TGTGCCAGCAGAATGGGGGGGGCAGGGATGCACGAG. It is translated as CASRMGGAGMHE. The complete CDR3 protein is CASRMGGAGMHEQYF. The J gene is TRBJ2-7, the V gene TRBV5-6; D perhaps matches TRBD2 (7 bases). The CDR3 extends 3 residues past the end of the read, so its final part is completed from the germline J gene. CDR3 length: 15 residues. Germline CDR1 is SGHDT and CDR2 is YYEEEE. V shed 5 bases and J shed 5 bases, with 20 bases lying between them.

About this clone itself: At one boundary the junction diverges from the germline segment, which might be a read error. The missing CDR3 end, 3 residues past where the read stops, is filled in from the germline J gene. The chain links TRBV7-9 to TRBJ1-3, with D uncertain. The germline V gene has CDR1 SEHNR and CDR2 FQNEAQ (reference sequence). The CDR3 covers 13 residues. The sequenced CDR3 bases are TGTTCCAGCAGCTTAGGATTCGGGGACACC. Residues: CSSSLGFGDT. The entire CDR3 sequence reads CSSSLGFGDTIYF. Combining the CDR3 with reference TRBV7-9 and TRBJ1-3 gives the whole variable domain DTGVSQNPRHKITKRGQNVTFRCDPISEHNRLYWYRQTLGQGPEFLTYFQNEAQLEKSRLLSDRFSAERPKGSFSTLEIQRTEQGDSAMYLCSSSLGFGDTIYFGEGSWLTVV.

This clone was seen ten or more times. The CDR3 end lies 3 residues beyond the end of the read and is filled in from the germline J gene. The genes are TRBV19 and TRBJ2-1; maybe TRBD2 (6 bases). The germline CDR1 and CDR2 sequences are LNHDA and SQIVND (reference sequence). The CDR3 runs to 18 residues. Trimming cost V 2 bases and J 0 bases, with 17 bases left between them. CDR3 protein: CASSIKPAGMFSYNEQFF. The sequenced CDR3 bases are TGTGCCAGTAGTATAAAACCGGCGGGAATGTTCTCCTACAATGAG.

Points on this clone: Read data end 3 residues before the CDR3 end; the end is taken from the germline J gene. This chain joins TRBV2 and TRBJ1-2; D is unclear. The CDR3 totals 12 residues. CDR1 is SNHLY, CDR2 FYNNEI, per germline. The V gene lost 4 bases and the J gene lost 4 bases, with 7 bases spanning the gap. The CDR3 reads CASSVLSYGYTF. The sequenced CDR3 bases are TGTGCCAGCAGTGTTCTGTCCTATGGC.

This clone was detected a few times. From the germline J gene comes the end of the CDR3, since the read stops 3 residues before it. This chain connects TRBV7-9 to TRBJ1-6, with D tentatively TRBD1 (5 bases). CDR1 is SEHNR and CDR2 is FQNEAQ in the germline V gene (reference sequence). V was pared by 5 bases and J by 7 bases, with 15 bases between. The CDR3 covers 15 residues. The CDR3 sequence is CASSPGGGGNSPLHF. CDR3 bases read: TGTGCCAGCAGCCCCGGGGGGGGTGGAAATTCACCC. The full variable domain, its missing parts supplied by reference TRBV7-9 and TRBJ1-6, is DTGVSQNPRHKITKRGQNVTFRCDPISEHNRLYWYRQTLGQGPEFLTYFQNEAQLEKSRLLSDRFSAERPKGSFSTLEIQRTEQGDSAMYLCASSPGGGGNSPLHFGNGTRLTVT.

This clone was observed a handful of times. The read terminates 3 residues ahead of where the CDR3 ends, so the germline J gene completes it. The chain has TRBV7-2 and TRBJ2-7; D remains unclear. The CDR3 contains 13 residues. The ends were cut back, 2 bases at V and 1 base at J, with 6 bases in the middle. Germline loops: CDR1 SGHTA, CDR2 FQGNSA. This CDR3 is CASSLQNSYEQYF. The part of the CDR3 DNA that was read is TGTGCCAGCAGCTTACAGAATTCCTACGAG.

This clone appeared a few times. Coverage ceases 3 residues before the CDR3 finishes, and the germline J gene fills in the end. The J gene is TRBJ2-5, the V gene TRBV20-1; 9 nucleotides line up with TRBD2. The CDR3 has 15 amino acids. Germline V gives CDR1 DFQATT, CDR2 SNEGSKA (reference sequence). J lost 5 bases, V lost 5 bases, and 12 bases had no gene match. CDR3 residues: CSARPSSGGRETQYF. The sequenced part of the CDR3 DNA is TGCAGTGCTCGACCTAGTAGCGGGGGCCGGGAGACC.

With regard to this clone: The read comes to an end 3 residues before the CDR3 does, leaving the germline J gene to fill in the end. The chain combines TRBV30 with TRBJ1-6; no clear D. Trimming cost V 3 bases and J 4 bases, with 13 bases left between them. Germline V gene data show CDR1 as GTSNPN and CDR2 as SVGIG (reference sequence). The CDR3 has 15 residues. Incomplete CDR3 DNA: TGTGCCTGGAGCAAACGGACTGTTTATAATTCACCC. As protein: CAWSKRTVYNSP. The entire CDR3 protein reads CAWSKRTVYNSPLHF.

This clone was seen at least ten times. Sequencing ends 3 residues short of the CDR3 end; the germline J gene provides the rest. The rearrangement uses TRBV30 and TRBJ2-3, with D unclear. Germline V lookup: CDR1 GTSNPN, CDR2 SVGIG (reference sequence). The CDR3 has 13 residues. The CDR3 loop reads CAWSALMGYAQYF. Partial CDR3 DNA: TGTGCCTGGAGTGCGTTGATGGGCTACGCG.

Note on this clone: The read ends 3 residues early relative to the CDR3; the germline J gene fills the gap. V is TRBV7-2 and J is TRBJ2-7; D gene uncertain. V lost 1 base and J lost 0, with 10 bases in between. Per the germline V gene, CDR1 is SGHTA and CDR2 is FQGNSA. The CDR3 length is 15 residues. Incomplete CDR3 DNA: TGTGCCAGCAGCTTAGGGCCAGTGAGCTCCTACGAG. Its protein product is CASSLGPVSSYE. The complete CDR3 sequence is CASSLGPVSSYEQYF.